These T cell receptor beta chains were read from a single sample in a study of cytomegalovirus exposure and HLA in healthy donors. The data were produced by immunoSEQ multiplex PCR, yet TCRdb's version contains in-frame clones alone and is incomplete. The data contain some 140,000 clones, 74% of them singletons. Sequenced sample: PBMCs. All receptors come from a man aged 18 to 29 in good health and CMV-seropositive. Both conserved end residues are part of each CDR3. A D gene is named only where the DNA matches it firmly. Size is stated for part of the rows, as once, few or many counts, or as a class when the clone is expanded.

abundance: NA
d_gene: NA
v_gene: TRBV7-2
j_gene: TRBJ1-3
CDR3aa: CASSTMTVSGNTIYF
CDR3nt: TGTGCCAGCAGCACCATGACAGTCTCTGGAAACACCATATATTTT

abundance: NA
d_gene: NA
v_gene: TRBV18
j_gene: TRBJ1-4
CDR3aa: CASSPPGTGGREKLFF
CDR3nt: TGTGCCAGCTCACCACCGGGAACAGGTGGTAGGGAAAAACTGTTTTTT

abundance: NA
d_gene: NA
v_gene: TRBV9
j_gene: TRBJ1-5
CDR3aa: CASSVEGYSNQPQHF
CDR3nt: TGTGCCAGCAGCGTAGAGGGGTATAGCAATCAGCCCCAGCATTTT

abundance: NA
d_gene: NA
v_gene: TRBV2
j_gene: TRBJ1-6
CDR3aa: CASSLRQTPDSPLHF
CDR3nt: TGTGCCAGCAGTTTAAGACAGACGCCAGATTCACCCCTCCACTTT

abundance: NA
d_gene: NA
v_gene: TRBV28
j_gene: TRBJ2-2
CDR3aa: CASSSGQNTGELFF
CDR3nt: TGTGCCAGCAGTTCCGGACAGAACACCGGGGAGCTGTTTTTT

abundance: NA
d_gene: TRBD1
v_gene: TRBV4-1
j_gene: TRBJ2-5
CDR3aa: CASSLGTGWETQYF
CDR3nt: TGCGCCAGCAGCCTAGGGACAGGGTGGGAGACCCAGTACTTC

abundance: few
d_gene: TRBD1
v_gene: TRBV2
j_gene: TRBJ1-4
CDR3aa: CASNGDGRGIETNEKLFF
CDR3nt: TGTGCCAGCAACGGGGACGGCAGGGGGATTGAAACTAATGAAAAACTGTTTTTT

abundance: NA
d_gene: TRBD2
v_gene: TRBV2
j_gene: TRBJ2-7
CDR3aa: CASRPKASGGWFSYEQYF
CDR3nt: TGTGCCAGCAGGCCTAAAGCTAGCGGGGGATGGTTCTCCTACGAGCAGTACTTC

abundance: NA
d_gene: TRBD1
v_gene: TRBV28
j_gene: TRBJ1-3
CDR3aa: CASSSPGTGGSTIYF
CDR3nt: TGTGCCAGCAGTTCTCCGGGGACAGGGGGGAGCACCATATATTTT

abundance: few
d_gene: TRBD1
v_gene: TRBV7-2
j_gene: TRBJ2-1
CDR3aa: CASSDRGQVYNEQFF
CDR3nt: TGTGCCAGCAGCGACAGGGGGCAAGTTTACAATGAGCAGTTCTTC

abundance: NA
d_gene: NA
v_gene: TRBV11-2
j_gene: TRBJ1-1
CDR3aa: CASSPRQLNTEAFF
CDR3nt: TGTGCCAGCAGCCCACGACAGCTGAACACTGAAGCTTTCTTT

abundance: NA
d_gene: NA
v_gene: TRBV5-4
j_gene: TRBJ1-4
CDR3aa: CASSLGRPEKLFF
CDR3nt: TGTGCCAGCAGCTTGGGGAGGCCCGAAAAACTGTTTTTT

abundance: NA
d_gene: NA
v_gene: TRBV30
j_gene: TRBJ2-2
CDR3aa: CAWSVQGVTGELFF
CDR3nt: TGTGCCTGGAGTGTACAAGGGGTGACCGGGGAGCTGTTTTTT

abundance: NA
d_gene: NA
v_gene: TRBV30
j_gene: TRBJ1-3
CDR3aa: CAWKWRGTGNTIYF
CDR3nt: TGTGCCTGGAAGTGGAGAGGCACTGGAAACACCATATATTTT

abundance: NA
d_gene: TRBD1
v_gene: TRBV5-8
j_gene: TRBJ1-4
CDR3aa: CASRGQGTGEKLFF
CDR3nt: TGTGCCAGCAGGGGACAGGGGACCGGAGAAAAACTGTTTTTT

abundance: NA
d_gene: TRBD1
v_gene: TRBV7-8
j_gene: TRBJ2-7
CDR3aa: CASSSDRTGPRTYEQYF
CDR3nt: TGTGCCAGCAGCTCAGACCGGACAGGGCCCCGAACCTACGAGCAGTACTTC

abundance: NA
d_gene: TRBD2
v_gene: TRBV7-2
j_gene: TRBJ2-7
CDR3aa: CASSFTSGRYEQYF
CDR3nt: TGTGCCAGCAGCTTTACTAGCGGGAGGTACGAGCAGTACTTC

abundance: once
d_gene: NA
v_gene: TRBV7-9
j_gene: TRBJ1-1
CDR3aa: CASSLVRGDTEAFF
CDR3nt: TGTGCCAGCAGCTTAGTCCGGGGGGACACTGAAGCTTTCTTT

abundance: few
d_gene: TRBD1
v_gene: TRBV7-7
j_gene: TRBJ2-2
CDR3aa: CASSPRTGAGELFF
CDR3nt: TGTGCTAGCAGCCCCCGGACAGGGGCCGGGGAGCTGTTTTTT

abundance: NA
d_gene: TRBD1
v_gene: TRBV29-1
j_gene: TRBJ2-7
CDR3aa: CSVGGGAYEQYF
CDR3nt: TGCAGCGTTGGAGGGGGCGCCTACGAGCAGTACTTC

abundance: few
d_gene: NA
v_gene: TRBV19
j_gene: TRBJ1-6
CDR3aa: CASSIGQASSPLHF
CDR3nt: TGTGCCAGTAGTATAGGACAGGCATCCTCACCCCTCCACTTT

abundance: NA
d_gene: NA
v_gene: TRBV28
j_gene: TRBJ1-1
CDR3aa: CASSFLGLNTEAFF
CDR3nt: TGTGCCAGCAGTTTTCTCGGGTTGAACACTGAAGCTTTCTTT

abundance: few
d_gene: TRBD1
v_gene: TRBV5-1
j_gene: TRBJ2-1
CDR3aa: CASSFPGGYEQFF
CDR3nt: TGCGCCAGCAGCTTTCCAGGGGGCTATGAGCAGTTCTTC

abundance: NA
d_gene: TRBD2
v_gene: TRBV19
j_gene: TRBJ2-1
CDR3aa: CATQSGINEQFF
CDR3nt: TGTGCCACCCAGAGCGGGATCAATGAGCAGTTCTTC

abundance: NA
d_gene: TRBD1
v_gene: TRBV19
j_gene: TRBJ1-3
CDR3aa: CASRGQGLNTIYF
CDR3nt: TGTGCCAGTAGGGGACAGGGGCTTAACACCATATATTTT

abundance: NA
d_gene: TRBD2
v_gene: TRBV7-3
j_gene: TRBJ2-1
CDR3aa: CASSLGTSGKRYEQFF
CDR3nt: TGTGCCAGCAGCTTGGGGACTAGCGGGAAAAGGTATGAGCAGTTCTTC

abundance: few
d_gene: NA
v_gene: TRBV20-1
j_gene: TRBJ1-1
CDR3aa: CTRQARTEAFF
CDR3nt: TGCACAAGACAGGCTCGGACTGAAGCTTTCTTT

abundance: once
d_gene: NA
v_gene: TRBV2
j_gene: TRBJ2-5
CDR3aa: CASMGAGGETQYF
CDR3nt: TGTGCCAGCATGGGGGCGGGTGGAGAGACCCAGTACTTC

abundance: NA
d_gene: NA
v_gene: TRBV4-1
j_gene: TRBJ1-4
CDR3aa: CASRSPVEREKLFF
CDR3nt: TGCGCCAGCAGATCCCCCGTGGAGAGGGAAAAACTGTTTTTT

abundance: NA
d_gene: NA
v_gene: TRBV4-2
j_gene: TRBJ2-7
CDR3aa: CASSPAEQGRSYEQYF
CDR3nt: TGTGCCAGCAGTCCGGCGGAACAGGGACGGTCCTACGAGCAGTACTTC

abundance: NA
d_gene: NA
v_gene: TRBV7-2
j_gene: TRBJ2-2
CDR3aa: CASSLVGHNTGELFF
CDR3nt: TGTGCCAGCAGCTTAGTGGGGCACAACACCGGGGAGCTGTTTTTT

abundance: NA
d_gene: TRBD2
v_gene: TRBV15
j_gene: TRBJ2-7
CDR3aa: CATSIGTSGQNEQYF
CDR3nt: TGTGCCACCAGCATCGGGACTAGCGGACAGAACGAGCAGTACTTC

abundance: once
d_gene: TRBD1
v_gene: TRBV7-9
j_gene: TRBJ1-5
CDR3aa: CASSAWTGGDQPQHF
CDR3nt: TGTGCCAGCAGCGCCTGGACAGGGGGCGATCAGCCCCAGCATTTT

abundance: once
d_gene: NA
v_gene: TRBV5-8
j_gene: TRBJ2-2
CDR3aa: CASSPRADWRVGELFF
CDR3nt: TGTGCCAGCAGCCCGCGGGCCGATTGGCGCGTCGGGGAGCTGTTTTTT

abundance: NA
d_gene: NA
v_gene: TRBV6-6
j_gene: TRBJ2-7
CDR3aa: CASSAIPSGYEQYF
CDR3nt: TGTGCCAGCAGTGCCATACCCTCGGGTTACGAGCAGTACTTC

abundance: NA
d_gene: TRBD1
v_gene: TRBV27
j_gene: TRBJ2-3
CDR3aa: CASSSRDRGRVDTQYF
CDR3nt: TGTGCCAGCAGTTCCAGGGACAGGGGGCGGGTAGATACGCAGTATTTT

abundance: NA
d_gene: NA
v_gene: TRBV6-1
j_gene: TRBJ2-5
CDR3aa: CASSYVKLETQYF
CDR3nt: TGTGCCAGCAGTTATGTGAAACTAGAGACCCAGTACTTC